Listed below are T cell receptor beta chains from one sample, sequenced in a study of control samples from healthy donors and cancer patients. This table comes from immunoSEQ multiplex PCR, and its TCRdb copy is limited to in-frame clones, with some not included. The table includes under 200,000 clones, roughly 94% detected once. Sequenced: PBMCs. These receptors were collected from a man in his fifties or sixties with colorectal cancer. Each CDR3 is given with its conserved first and last residue. Not every row has a clone size; where given, it reads once, few, many or a size class.

v_gene	abundance	j_gene	CDR3aa
TRBV7-2	.	TRBJ1-5	CASSRGEGGASNQPQHF
TRBV6-5	.	TRBJ1-2	CASSYSTGGAYFYTF
TRBV16	.	TRBJ2-3	CASSPQGAPFTDTQYF
TRBV20-1	.	TRBJ2-4	CSARGGNIQYF
TRBV4-2	.	TRBJ2-4	CASNGGMGNIQYF
TRBV5-4	.	TRBJ1-2	CASSFGTGGIYGYTF
TRBV15	.	TRBJ1-2	CATGQTDTYGYTF
TRBV7-9	.	TRBJ1-2	CASSLALGGSLNYGYTF
TRBV25-1	.	TRBJ2-3	CASSEYQQTSTDTQYF
TRBV7-9	.	TRBJ1-6	CASSGQNNSPLHF
TRBV6-2/TRBV6-3	.	TRBJ2-5	CASSYSIRDNQETQYF
TRBV7-2	.	TRBJ2-1	CASSSPAHSYNEQFF
TRBV19	.	TRBJ2-1	CASSRLGTANNEQFF
TRBV5-1	.	TRBJ2-5	CASSLEGGQETQYF
TRBV10-2	.	TRBJ2-3	CASRPGQGASDTQYF
TRBV5-4	.	TRBJ2-3	CASSLAVGQGGITDTQYF
TRBV9	.	TRBJ2-5	CASSIGPTQQETQYF
TRBV24-1	.	TRBJ1-2	CATSPGQGFGGYTF
TRBV5-4	.	TRBJ1-6	CASREGTGLSPLHF
TRBV28	.	TRBJ2-5	CASSPGLVGENLKETQYF
TRBV6-6	.	TRBJ2-3	CAIALGGGTETQYF
TRBV6-5	.	TRBJ1-3	CACRGFYSGNTIYF
TRBV6-2/TRBV6-3	once	TRBJ2-3	CASSYELAGEGTDTQYF
TRBV15	.	TRBJ2-3	CATSRGLAGAMFTDTQYF
TRBV5-5	.	TRBJ2-3	CASSLGQGRTTDTQYF
TRBV11-3	.	TRBJ2-1	CASSLVGNEQFF
TRBV11-2	.	TRBJ2-2	CASSPNGGELFF
TRBV5-1	.	TRBJ2-4	CASSWTGENIQYF
TRBV11-2	once	TRBJ2-7	CASSRTRGGAASGEQYF
TRBV23-1	.	TRBJ1-2	CASSQRHLSYGYTF
TRBV6-1	.	TRBJ1-4	CASSEGTGEKLFF
TRBV9	.	TRBJ2-7	CASSLKSGTPPYEQYF
TRBV6-1	.	TRBJ1-6	CASSEAIRGTGNSPLHF
TRBV29-1	.	TRBJ2-7	CSATPGTGGGEQYF
TRBV19	.	TRBJ1-1	CASSRDRGTEAFF
TRBV9	.	TRBJ1-1	CASSVGRHTEAFF
TRBV29-1	.	TRBJ1-2	CSSGQGESDGYTF
TRBV5-4	.	TRBJ1-1	CASSLAGEVITEAFF
TRBV6-5	.	TRBJ2-7	CASSRPGTGDYEQYF
TRBV10-3	.	TRBJ2-3	CAISGRGDSTDTQYF
TRBV18	.	TRBJ1-2	CASSPGGWDGYTF
TRBV3-1/TRBV3-2	.	TRBJ2-1	CASSQDIVGGASGFYRDEQFF
TRBV24-1	.	TRBJ1-2	CATSGTGFNYGYTF
TRBV27	.	TRBJ1-2	CASSTGGVGYTF
TRBV6-2/TRBV6-3	.	TRBJ1-5	CASSPQGASQPQHF
TRBV6-5	once	TRBJ1-1	CASRYSGQAGTEAFF
TRBV2	.	TRBJ2-2	CASRGQANTGELFF